This T cell receptor (beta chain) derives from a study of identical twins. With V trimmed by 3 bases and J by 3 bases, 5 bases remained unmatched. This CDR3 comprises 14 residues. Germline assignment: CDR1 SEHNR and CDR2 FQNEAQ (reference sequence). General study findings and limits: Excess sharing by twins proved weaker in beta out-of-frame sequences.

About this clonotype: Its antigen is not known.

cDNA molecules carried unique molecular identifiers, and template switching added a universal primer site. TCRdb re-called the 5' RACE reads with MiXCR, one entry per CDR3 protein. Counted here are under 350,000 distinct CDR3 sequences, more than 8% occurring once; the ten biggest clones make up 6% to 8.5%. These same records also appear under a second study, on yellow fever vaccine responses in identical twins.

The clonotype was recovered from a woman between 18 and 30 years old in good health. This chain uses TRBV7-9 with TRBJ2-7, with 7 bases matching TRBD1. The specimen was CD8+ T cells sorted from blood. The CDR3, as DNA: TGTGCCAGCAGCTTCCGGGACAGATACTACGAGCAGTACTTC. It is translated as CASSFRDRYYEQYF.